This paragraph reports one T cell receptor (beta chain). Its matching antigen is unknown. Germline values: CDR1 MNHEY, CDR2 SVGAGI. The CDR3 has 14 amino acids. V lost 9 bases and J 4 bases, leaving 15 bases between the germline ends. This specimen comes from a study of shared clonotypes between healthy human individuals. General study points: The expectation was that sequencing depth would affect clonotype sharing among donors.

The assay was immunoSEQ multiplex PCR, and TCRdb's table has in-frame clones only and misses some. In the table there are roughly 1,000,000 clones, about four fifths of which are singletons. Donors comprised healthy HIV-negative adults lacking recent acute infections or vaccinations. The sample comprised memory CD4+ T cells from PBMCs. As for subset: CD45RA-negative fraction. The chain carries TRBV6-5 and TRBJ1-4; perhaps TRBD1 as D (5 bases). The sequence derives from a young man in good health. Some clones in this sample may be carry-over from other donors' samples. The CDR3 DNA reads as TGTGCCAGTACTCCCGGGAGGGGTAATGAAAAACTGTTTTTT. Its translation: CASTPGRGNEKLFF.